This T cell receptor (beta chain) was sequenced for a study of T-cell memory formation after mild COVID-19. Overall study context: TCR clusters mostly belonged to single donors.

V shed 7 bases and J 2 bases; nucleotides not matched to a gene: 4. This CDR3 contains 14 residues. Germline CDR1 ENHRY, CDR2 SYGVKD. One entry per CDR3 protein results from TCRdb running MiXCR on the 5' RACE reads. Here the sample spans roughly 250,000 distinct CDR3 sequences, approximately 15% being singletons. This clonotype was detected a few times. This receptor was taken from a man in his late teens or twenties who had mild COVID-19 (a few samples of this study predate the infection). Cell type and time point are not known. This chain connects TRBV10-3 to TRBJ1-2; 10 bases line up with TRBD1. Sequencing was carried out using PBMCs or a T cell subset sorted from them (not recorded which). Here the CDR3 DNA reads TGTGCCATCAACCCGACAGGGGGCAACTATGGCTACACCTTC. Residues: CAINPTGGNYGYTF.